Listed below are T cell receptor beta chains from one sample, sequenced in a study of shared clonotypes between healthy human individuals. Assay used: immunoSEQ multiplex PCR; TCRdb lists only in-frame clones, some missing. The sample lists over a million clones, approximately 96% occurring once. The sample comprised naive CD4+ T cells sorted from blood. Receptor source: a man aged 25-45 years in good health. Each CDR3 is given with its conserved first and last residue. D genes are given only for firm matches.

TRBV6-1	-	TRBJ2-7	CASTSDRTRAYEQYF	TGTGCCAGCACCTCCGACAGGACAAGGGCCTACGAGCAGTACTTC
TRBV10-3	TRBD1	TRBJ2-7	CAISESWTGSYEQYF	TGTGCCATCAGTGAGTCCTGGACAGGCTCCTACGAGCAGTACTTC
TRBV28	TRBD1	TRBJ2-1	CASSPRWDSVLEQFF	TGTGCCAGCAGTCCCCGGTGGGACAGCGTTCTTGAGCAGTTCTTC
TRBV5-1	-	TRBJ2-2	CASSLAVTGELFF	TGCGCCAGCAGCTTGGCAGTCACCGGGGAGCTGTTTTTT
TRBV2	-	TRBJ2-3	CASSWTMREALDGDTQYF	TGTGCCAGCAGCTGGACTATGAGGGAGGCCCTTGACGGGGATACGCAGTATTTT
TRBV14	-	TRBJ2-3	CASSPQGKDTQYF	TGTGCCAGCAGCCCCCAGGGAAAAGATACGCAGTATTTT
TRBV4-1	-	TRBJ2-7	CASSQEPTYSYEQYF	TGCGCCAGCAGCCAAGAACCCACCTATTCCTACGAGCAGTACTTC
TRBV5-6	-	TRBJ2-3	CASSPSTDTQYF	TGTGCCAGCAGTCCCAGCACAGATACGCAGTATTTT
TRBV18	-	TRBJ2-7	CASSPKLEQYF	TGTGCCAGCTCACCAAAGCTCGAGCAGTACTTC
TRBV19	TRBD2	TRBJ2-1	CASSIEGPGTSSSPPSYNEQFF	TGTGCCAGTAGTATAGAGGGCCCCGGGACTAGTTCTTCGCCTCCCTCCTACAATGAGCAGTTCTTC
TRBV20-1	-	TRBJ1-5	CSAGEEPQHF	TGCAGCGCCGGTGAGGAGCCCCAGCATTTT
TRBV18	TRBD2	TRBJ2-1	CASSLLAGELNEQFF	TGTGCCAGCTCACTACTAGCGGGAGAGCTCAATGAGCAGTTCTTC
TRBV7-9	-	TRBJ2-3	CASSSRSRAVEDTQYF	TGTGCCAGCAGCTCCCGCTCCCGCGCGGTGGAAGATACGCAGTATTTT
TRBV7-2	-	TRBJ2-5	CASSLAGPEETQYF	TGTGCCAGCAGCTTAGCAGGGCCCGAAGAGACCCAGTACTTC
TRBV28	TRBD2	TRBJ2-7	CASGMQAGAGQYF	TGTGCCAGCGGTATGCAAGCGGGAGCAGGGCAGTACTTC
TRBV28	TRBD1	TRBJ2-2	CASRLRQGRTGELFF	TGTGCCAGCAGGTTACGACAGGGTCGGACCGGGGAGCTGTTTTTT
TRBV5-4	TRBD1	TRBJ2-1	CASSLDRGHNNEQFF	TGTGCCAGCAGCTTGGACAGGGGGCACAACAATGAGCAGTTCTTC
TRBV2	-	TRBJ2-1	CASKAVLFFEQFF	TGTGCCAGCAAAGCAGTTTTATTTTTCGAGCAGTTCTTC
TRBV7-9	-	TRBJ1-2	CASSKTGDGYTF	TGTGCCAGCAGCAAGACAGGTGATGGCTACACCTTC
TRBV9	-	TRBJ1-5	CASSLGSSNQPQHF	TGTGCCAGCAGCCTTGGAAGTAGCAATCAGCCCCAGCATTTT
TRBV6-5	TRBD1	TRBJ2-7	CASSGGTGGSEQYF	TGTGCCAGCAGCGGGGGGACAGGGGGCTCCGAGCAGTACTTC
TRBV19	-	TRBJ2-6	CAIRDAQSSGANVLTF	TGTGCGATCCGGGACGCCCAATCTTCTGGGGCCAACGTCCTGACTTTC
TRBV28	-	TRBJ1-5	CASGRQLNQPQHF	TGTGCCAGCGGCCGACAACTCAATCAGCCCCAGCATTTT
TRBV7-8	TRBD1	TRBJ2-1	CASSAQGARSYNEQFF	TGTGCCAGCAGCGCACAGGGGGCCCGCTCCTACAATGAGCAGTTCTTC
TRBV19	-	TRBJ1-3	CASNGNWGIPNSGNTIYF	TGTGCCAGTAATGGGAATTGGGGGATCCCCAACTCTGGAAACACCATATATTTT
TRBV9	-	TRBJ2-2	CASSKVGGTILTGELFF	TGTGCCAGCAGCAAGGTGGGAGGGACAATCCTAACCGGGGAGCTGTTTTTT